This record concerns one TCR beta chain sequence. Compared with germline, one end of the junction differs, possibly owing to a read error. In the same sample, other DNA sequences code for this CDR3. Germline values: CDR1 MNHEY, CDR2 SVGAGI. The CDR3 covers 15 residues. The data were taken from a study of somatic mutations in cytotoxic T cells in rheumatoid arthritis. The table came from immunoSEQ multiplex PCR; TCRdb's copy has only in-frame clones and leaves some out. The repertoire holds 2,000 to 2,500 clones, with around 81% as singletons. The specimen was CD8+ T cells sorted from blood. The TCR sequence derives from a woman aged 70-85 years with rheumatoid arthritis. The genes are TRBV6-5 and TRBJ1-6; D perhaps matches TRBD1 (6 bases). CDR3 nucleotide sequence: TGTGCCAGCAGTTATCTGACAGGTGACAATTCCCCCCTCCACTTT. Its translation: CASSYLTGDNSPLHF.